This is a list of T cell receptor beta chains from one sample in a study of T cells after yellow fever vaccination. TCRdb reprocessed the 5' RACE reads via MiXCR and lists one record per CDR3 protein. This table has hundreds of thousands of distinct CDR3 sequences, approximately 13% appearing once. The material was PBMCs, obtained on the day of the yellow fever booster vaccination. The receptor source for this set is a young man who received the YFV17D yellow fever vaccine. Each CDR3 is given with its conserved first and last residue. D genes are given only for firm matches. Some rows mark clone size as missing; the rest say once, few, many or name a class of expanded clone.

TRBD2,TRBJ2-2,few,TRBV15,CATSSAAGGYTGELFF,TGTGCCACCAGCAGTGCAGCGGGAGGGTACACCGGGGAGCTGTTTTTT
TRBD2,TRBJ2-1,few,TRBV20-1,CSARDWRELFYNEQFF,TGCAGTGCTAGAGATTGGCGGGAGCTGTTCTACAATGAGCAGTTCTTC
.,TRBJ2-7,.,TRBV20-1,CSARAEPLDEQYF,TGCAGTGCTAGAGCGGAGCCCCTTGACGAGCAGTACTTC
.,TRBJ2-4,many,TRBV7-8,CASSENQGGDIQYF,TGTGCCAGCAGCGAAAACCAGGGGGGGGACATTCAGTACTTC
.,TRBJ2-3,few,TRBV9,CASSVLRTDTQYF,TGTGCCAGCAGCGTACTCCGCACAGATACGCAGTATTTT
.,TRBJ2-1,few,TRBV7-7,CASSVSRSGLGNEQFF,TGTGCCAGCAGCGTCTCTCGTAGCGGTCTCGGGAATGAGCAGTTCTTC
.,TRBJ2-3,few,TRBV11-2,CASSLQRSTDTQYF,TGTGCCAGCAGCTTACAGCGGAGCACAGATACGCAGTATTTT
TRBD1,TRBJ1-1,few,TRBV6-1,CASRTRGLGNTEAFF,TGTGCCAGCAGGACCAGGGGGCTGGGGAACACTGAAGCTTTCTTT
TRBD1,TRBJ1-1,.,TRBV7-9,CASSYSGQGAFAEAFF,TGTGCCAGCAGCTACTCGGGACAGGGGGCATTCGCTGAAGCTTTCTTT
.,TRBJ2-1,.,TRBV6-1,CASSLTPGQIRYNEQFF,TGTGCCAGCAGCCTTACCCCAGGACAGATCCGGTACAATGAGCAGTTCTTC
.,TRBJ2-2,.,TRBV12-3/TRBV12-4,CASSFRYLHTGELFF,TGTGCCAGCAGTTTCCGCTACTTGCACACCGGGGAGCTGTTTTTT
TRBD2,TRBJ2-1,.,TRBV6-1,CASRPRLADYNEQFF,TGTGCCAGCAGACCCCGACTAGCAGACTACAATGAGCAGTTCTTC
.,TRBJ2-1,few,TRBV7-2,CASSRAASSYNEQFF,TGTGCCAGCAGTCGAGCGGCTAGCAGCTACAATGAGCAGTTCTTC
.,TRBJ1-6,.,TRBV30,CAWRGAGSNSPLHF,TGTGCCTGGAGAGGAGCGGGCAGCAATTCACCCCTCCACTTT
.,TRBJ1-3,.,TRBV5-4,CASSFGGRGHPGNTIYF,TGTGCCAGCAGCTTCGGAGGTCGCGGACATCCTGGAAACACCATATATTTT
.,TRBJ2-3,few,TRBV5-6,CASRDGGADTQYF,TGTGCCAGCCGGGACGGTGGCGCGGATACGCAGTATTTT
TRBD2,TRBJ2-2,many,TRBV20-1,CSATLAGAVGELFF,TGCAGTGCTACCCTAGCGGGAGCTGTCGGGGAGCTGTTTTTT
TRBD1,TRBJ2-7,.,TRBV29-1,CSVGGGAWREQYF,TGCAGCGTTGGAGGGGGCGCCTGGCGGGAGCAGTACTTC
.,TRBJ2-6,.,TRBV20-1,CSAHVSGANVLTF,TGCAGTGCTCACGTCTCTGGGGCCAACGTCCTGACTTTC
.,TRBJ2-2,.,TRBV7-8,CASSLGQTDWFNTGELFF,TGTGCCAGCAGCTTAGGGCAAACGGACTGGTTTAACACCGGGGAGCTGTTTTTT
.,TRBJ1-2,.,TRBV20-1,CSASMAVGAGSPQARYGYTF,TGCAGTGCTAGTATGGCAGTAGGGGCTGGCAGTCCTCAGGCTCGCTATGGCTACACCTTC
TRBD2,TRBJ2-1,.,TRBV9,CASSKLAGDYNEQFF,TGTGCCAGCAGCAAACTAGCGGGAGATTACAATGAGCAGTTCTTC
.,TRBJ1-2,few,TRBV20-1,CSAKADRLEGYTF,TGCAGTGCTAAAGCCGACAGGTTAGAAGGCTACACCTTC
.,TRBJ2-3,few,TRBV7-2,CASSFEGRKEYF,TGTGCCAGCAGCTTTGAGGGTCGCAAGGAGTATTTT
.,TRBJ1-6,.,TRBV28,CASNANSYNSPLHF,TGTGCCAGCAACGCAAACTCCTATAATTCACCCCTCCACTTT
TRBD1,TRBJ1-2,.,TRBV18,CASSPGTGNTF,TGTGCCAGCTCACCGGGGACAGGGAACACCTTC
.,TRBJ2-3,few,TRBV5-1,CASSPRGREFTDTQYF,TGCGCCAGCTCCCCCCGTGGGCGGGAATTCACAGATACGCAGTATTTT
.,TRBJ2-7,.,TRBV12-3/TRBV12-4,CASTPQGGSSYEQYF,TGTGCCAGCACCCCCCAGGGTGGCAGCTCCTACGAGCAGTACTTC
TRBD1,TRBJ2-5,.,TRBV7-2,CASSRTGGLRLETQYF,TGTGCCAGCAGCCGGACAGGGGGTCTTCGTTTGGAGACCCAGTACTTC
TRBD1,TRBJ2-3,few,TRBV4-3,CASSQEGQGAIDTQYF,TGCGCCAGCAGCCAAGAGGGACAGGGGGCCATAGATACGCAGTATTTT
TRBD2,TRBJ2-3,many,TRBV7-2,CASNSGITDTQYF,TGTGCCAGTAATAGCGGGATCACAGATACGCAGTATTTT
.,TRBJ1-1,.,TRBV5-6,CASSPPTGRKNTEAFF,TGTGCCAGCAGTCCCCCCACGGGGCGAAAGAACACTGAAGCTTTCTTT
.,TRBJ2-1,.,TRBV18,CASSPPASANEQFF,TGTGCCAGCTCACCACCCGCTAGCGCCAATGAGCAGTTCTTC
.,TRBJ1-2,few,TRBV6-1,CASTPDTYGYTF,TGTGCCAGCACTCCGGACACCTATGGCTACACCTTC
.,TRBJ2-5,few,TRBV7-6,CASSKRPGQGSSETQYF,TGTGCCAGCAGCAAAAGACCGGGACAAGGGAGTTCAGAGACCCAGTACTTC
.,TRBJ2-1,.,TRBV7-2,CASSLPSGAIYNEQFF,TGTGCCAGCAGCTTACCAAGCGGAGCCATATACAATGAGCAGTTCTTC
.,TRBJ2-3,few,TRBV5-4,CASSERDADTQYF,TGTGCCAGCAGCGAACGGGACGCAGATACGCAGTATTTT
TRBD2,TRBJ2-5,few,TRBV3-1,CAAGAYANQETQYF,TGTGCCGCGGGAGCGTATGCTAACCAAGAGACCCAGTACTTC
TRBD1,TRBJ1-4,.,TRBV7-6,CASSTQGNEKLFF,TGTGCCAGCAGCACACAGGGGAATGAAAAACTGTTTTTT
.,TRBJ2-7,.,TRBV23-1,CASSPGTARFYEQYF,TGCGCCAGCAGTCCAGGTACGGCTCGCTTTTACGAGCAGTACTTC
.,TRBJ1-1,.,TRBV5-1,CASTLGGPYTEAFF,TGCGCCAGCACCCTTGGAGGGCCGTACACTGAAGCTTTCTTT
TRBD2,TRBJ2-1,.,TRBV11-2,CASSLVGGTSGRAGSYNEQFF,TGTGCCAGCAGCTTAGTGGGGGGGACTAGCGGGAGGGCGGGCTCCTACAATGAGCAGTTCTTC
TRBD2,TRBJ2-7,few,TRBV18,CASSPRREMGEQYF,TGTGCCAGCTCACCACGGCGGGAGATGGGGGAGCAGTACTTC
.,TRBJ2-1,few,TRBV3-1,CASSQDKREQFF,TGTGCCAGCAGCCAAGATAAGCGGGAGCAGTTCTTC
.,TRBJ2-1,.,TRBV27,CASSFGPGSGNEQFF,TGTGCCAGCAGTTTTGGGCCGGGGTCGGGGAATGAGCAGTTCTTC
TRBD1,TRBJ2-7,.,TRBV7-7,CARGTGHSYEQYF,TGTGCCCGAGGGACAGGGCACTCCTACGAGCAGTACTTC
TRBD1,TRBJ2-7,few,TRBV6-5,CATRDRVYEQYF,TGTGCCACCCGGGACAGGGTCTACGAGCAGTACTTC
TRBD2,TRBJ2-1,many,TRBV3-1,CASSQELVAGGPNEQFF,TGTGCCAGCAGCCAAGAACTGGTGGCGGGAGGGCCCAATGAGCAGTTCTTC
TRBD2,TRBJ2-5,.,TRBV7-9,CASSLASLAEQETQYF,TGTGCCAGCAGCTTAGCGTCCCTAGCGGAGCAAGAGACCCAGTACTTC
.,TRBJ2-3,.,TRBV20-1,CSASRQGGTDTQYF,TGCAGTGCTAGTCGGCAGGGGGGGACAGATACGCAGTATTTT
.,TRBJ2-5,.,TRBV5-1,CASSLEQGAFGTQYF,TGCGCCAGCAGCTTGGAACAGGGAGCCTTTGGGACCCAGTACTTC
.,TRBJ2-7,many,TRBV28,CASSQRPSQEQYF,TGTGCCAGCAGTCAAAGGCCCTCACAAGAGCAGTACTTC
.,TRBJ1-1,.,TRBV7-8,CASSLVGTRLNTEAFF,TGTGCCAGCAGCTTAGTGGGAACCCGATTGAACACTGAAGCTTTCTTT
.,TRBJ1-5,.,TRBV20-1,CSARRARGGQPQHF,TGCAGTGCTAGAAGAGCGAGGGGAGGTCAGCCCCAGCATTTT
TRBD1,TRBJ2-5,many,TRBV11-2,CASSARTGEETQYF,TGTGCCAGCAGCGCCCGGACAGGGGAAGAGACCCAGTACTTC
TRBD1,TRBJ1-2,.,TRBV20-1,CSARSDRANYGYTF,TGCAGTGCTAGAAGCGACAGGGCTAACTATGGCTACACCTTC
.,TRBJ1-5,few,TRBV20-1,CSVGVVDNQPQHF,TGCAGTGTAGGGGTAGTCGACAATCAGCCCCAGCATTTT
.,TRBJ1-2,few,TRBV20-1,CSARADITGRGYTF,TGCAGTGCTAGAGCCGACATTACAGGGCGCGGCTACACCTTC
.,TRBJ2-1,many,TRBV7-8,CASSSTSSSYNEQFF,TGTGCCAGCAGCTCCACTTCTAGCTCCTACAATGAGCAGTTCTTC
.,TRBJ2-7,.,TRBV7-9,CASSSLIAVATSYEQYF,TGTGCCAGCAGCTCCCTGATCGCGGTAGCGACTTCCTACGAGCAGTACTTC